The source of this TCR beta chain is a study of graft-versus-host responses after intestinal transplantation. Of note for this clone: What it binds is unknown.

Clones were sequenced by immunoSEQ multiplex PCR, and TCRdb holds only the in-frame ones, with some missing. The table lists some 40,000 clones, around nine tenths of them singletons, with roughly 6.6% in the top ten. Study conclusions and caveats: GvH clones appeared in recipient marrow, some first in ileum or blood. Across patients carrying graft-donor T cell macrochimerism, allografts held high graft-versus-host to host-versus-graft clonal ratios.

J gave up 4 bases and V 1 base, and 6 bases lay outside the gene matches. Germline assignment: CDR1 SSHAT and CDR2 FNYEAQ (reference sequence). The CDR3 spans 16 residues. The sample in question was PBMCs, obtained 267 days after transplant. The clonotype was recovered from a human patient who received an intestinal transplant, so some T cells may come from the graft donor. The chain uses TRBV7-7 and TRBJ2-5; 10 nucleotides agree with TRBD2. The CDR3 loop is CASSLEVSGGIETQYF. CDR3 DNA: TGTGCCAGCAGCTTAGAAGTTAGCGGGGGGATAGAGACCCAGTACTTC. Full variable domain (missing parts from reference TRBV7-7 and TRBJ2-5): GAGVSQSPRYKVTKRGQDVTLRCDPISSHATLYWYQQALGQGPEFLTYFNYEAQPDKSGLPSDRFSAERPEGSISTLTIQRTEQRDSAMYRCASSLEVSGGIETQYFGPGTRLLVL.